This T cell receptor beta chain was captured by sequencing in a study of T cell repertoires in cytomegalovirus infection. CDR1 is SGHVS, CDR2 FNYEAQ, per germline. The CDR3 loop spans 16 amino acids. V lost 5 bases to trimming and J lost 2 bases; unmatched junction nucleotides: 9. In TCRdb, the reads were re-called with MiXCR into one record per CDR3 protein. This table holds about 770,000 distinct CDR3 sequences, about 27% found once. Of note for this clonotype: Its antigen remains unknown.

This receptor was identified in a human donor in good health (CMV status not recorded). Some clones in this sample may be carry-over from other donors' samples. The genes are TRBV7-6 and TRBJ2-1; 7 bases fit TRBD2. Source: cultured CD8+ T cells from PBMCs, taken from culture after CMV antigen stimulation. The CDR3: CASSPKTGGPYNEQFF. In DNA, the CDR3 is TGTGCCAGCAGCCCGAAGACGGGGGGACCCTACAATGAGCAGTTCTTC.